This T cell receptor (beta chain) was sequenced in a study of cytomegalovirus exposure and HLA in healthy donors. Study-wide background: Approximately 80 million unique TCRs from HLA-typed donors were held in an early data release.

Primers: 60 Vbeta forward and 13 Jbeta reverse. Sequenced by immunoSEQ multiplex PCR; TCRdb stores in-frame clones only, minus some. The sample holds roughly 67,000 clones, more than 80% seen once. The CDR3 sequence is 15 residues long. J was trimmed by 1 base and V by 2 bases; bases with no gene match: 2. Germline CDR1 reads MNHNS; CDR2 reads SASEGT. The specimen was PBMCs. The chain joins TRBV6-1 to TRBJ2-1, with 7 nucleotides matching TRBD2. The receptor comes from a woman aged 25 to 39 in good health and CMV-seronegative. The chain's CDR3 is CASSESGGSYNEQFF. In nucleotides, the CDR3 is TGTGCCAGCAGTGAATCGGGGGGTTCCTACAATGAGCAGTTCTTC.